This TCR beta chain was sequenced for a study of T cells after yellow fever vaccination. Study-level points and caveats: Most primary-vaccination clones reappeared after the booster (approximately 95% CD4, around 88% CD8).

The study made its TCR cDNA through 5'RACE template switching. That step introduced a universal primer site along with UMIs. TCRdb re-called the 5' RACE reads through MiXCR, storing one row per CDR3 protein. This table holds 300,000 or so distinct CDR3 sequences, approximately 8% found once. This clonotype was seen a few times. Its antigen is not identified. CDR3 length: 15 residues. Germline loops: CDR1 GTSNPN, CDR2 SVGIG (reference sequence). Trimming removed 3 bases from V and 0 bases from J, with 12 bases in between. The source material was CD4+ T cells sorted from PBMCs, sampled 5 days after the yellow fever booster vaccination. This chain uses TRBV30 with TRBJ1-3, with D uncertain. The receptor comes from a man aged 18-30 years who received the YFV17D yellow fever vaccine. Written as DNA, the CDR3 is TGTGCCTGGAGCCGAACGGATTACTCTGGAAACACCATATATTTT. Amino acids: CAWSRTDYSGNTIYF.